This is a list of T cell receptor beta chains from one sample in a study of blood T cell repertoires in COVID-19. The data were produced by immunoSEQ multiplex PCR, yet TCRdb's version contains in-frame clones alone and is incomplete. The table lists approximately 250,000 clones, around 89% of them singletons. The sequenced sample consisted of PBMCs or T cells enriched from blood (not recorded which). These receptors all come from a woman aged 40-49 years with acute COVID-19. CDR3s include the opening cysteine and the closing phenylalanine or tryptophan. The order of the fields is V gene, J gene, D gene, CDR3 DNA, CDR3 protein. D genes are given only for firm matches.

>TRBV28|TRBJ1-1|TRBD1
TGTGCCAGCAGTTTACCACAGGGGGCTATGGAAGCTTTCTTT
CASSLPQGAMEAFF
>TRBV7-9|TRBJ1-2|TRBD1
TGTGCCAGCAGCTCTCAACAGGGGGGGAATGGCTACACCTTC
CASSSQQGGNGYTF
>TRBV12-5|TRBJ1-3|TRBD1
TGTGCTAGTGGTTTGGGGACAGGGGTATTTGGAAACACCATATATTTT
CASGLGTGVFGNTIYF
>TRBV5-5|TRBJ1-3|NA
TGTGCCAGCAGCTTGGTTCACTCTGGAAACACCATATATTTT
CASSLVHSGNTIYF
>TRBV2|TRBJ1-6|NA
TGTGCCAGCAGTCCCAGGGTCTTGAATCGTTGGGATTCACCCCTCCACTTT
CASSPRVLNRWDSPLHF
>TRBV5-1|TRBJ2-1|NA
TGCGCCAGCAGCGAGTTACCCCATTACAATGAGCAGTTCTTC
CASSELPHYNEQFF
>TRBV3-1/TRBV3-2|TRBJ1-2|TRBD1
TGTGCCAGCAGCCACGAGGGGGCGCGGGGCTATGGCTACACCTTC
CASSHEGARGYGYTF
>TRBV18|TRBJ2-1|TRBD1
TGTGCCAGCTCACCCGGACAGGTCAATGAGCAGTTCTTC
CASSPGQVNEQFF
>TRBV7-6|TRBJ2-3|NA
TGTGCCACTCAAAGGGGTAGCACAGATACGCAGTATTTT
CATQRGSTDTQYF
>TRBV2|TRBJ1-3|NA
TGTGCCAGCAGTGAAGAAGGGGCAATCTCTGGAAACACCATATATTTT
CASSEEGAISGNTIYF
>TRBV5-4|TRBJ2-6|NA
TGTGCCAGCAGCCCAGGGACTTTCCGCTCTGGGGCCAACGTCCTGACTTTC
CASSPGTFRSGANVLTF
>TRBV11-2|TRBJ1-1|NA
TGTGCCAGCAGCCCGTCGGGGACTGAAGCTTTCTTT
CASSPSGTEAFF
>TRBV15|TRBJ1-1|NA
TGTGCCACCAGCAGGGTCCAGGGGATCTTGGCTTTCTTT
CATSRVQGILAFF
>TRBV15|TRBJ1-1|TRBD1
TGTGCCACCAGCAGAGATCGGGGACAGGGCAGGAACACTGAAGCTTTCTTT
CATSRDRGQGRNTEAFF
>TRBV30|TRBJ1-3|NA
TGTGCCTGGACCCTGACAGAGTCTGGAAACACCATATATTTT
CAWTLTESGNTIYF
>TRBV3-1/TRBV3-2|TRBJ1-1|NA
TGTGCCAGCAGCCCACAGGGCAACACTGAAGCTTTCTTT
CASSPQGNTEAFF
>TRBV28|TRBJ1-6|TRBD1
TGTGCCAGCAAAGTTTTTTCCGGGACAGGGGGCACACCCCTCCACTTT
CASKVFSGTGGTPLHF
>TRBV27|TRBJ1-5|NA
TGTGCCAGCAGCTTCCAAGGGGGCAATCAGCCCCAGCATTTT
CASSFQGGNQPQHF
>TRBV3-1/TRBV3-2|TRBJ2-5|NA
TGTGCCAGCAGCCAACTGTCAGGGGACGAGACCCAGTACTTC
CASSQLSGDETQYF
>TRBV18|TRBJ2-1|TRBD2
TGTGCCAGCTCACAAATAGCGGGAGGGCCTGACAATGAGCAGTTCTTC
CASSQIAGGPDNEQFF
>TRBV5-1|TRBJ2-2|NA
TGCGCCAGCAGCTTGGCCGAGGCCGGGGAGCTGTTTTTT
CASSLAEAGELFF
>TRBV10-1|TRBJ2-7|TRBD2
TGCGCCAGCAGTGGACTAGCGGGGAGGACCTACGAGCAGTACTTC
CASSGLAGRTYEQYF